The entry that follows covers one TCR beta chain sequence. What it binds is unknown. These data belong to a study of PD-1 blockade in classical Hodgkin lymphoma. With no exception, relapse followed autologous stem cell transplantation in all patients, and brentuximab vedotin exposure varied. Patients' outcomes at their best amounted to complete response, partial response or progressive disease. Germline assignment: CDR1 MGHDK and CDR2 SYGVNS. Unmatched junction bases numbered 4, after V lost 2 bases and J lost 9 bases. There are 13 residues in the CDR3. Whole-study findings and limits: A reduction in baseline TCR diversity was reportedly seen in newly diagnosed patients relative to healthy donors. By C4D1, CD4+ diversity increased significantly, especially in complete responders. Some patients started nivolumab under 1 year after ASCT, and they were excluded.

Data came from immunoSEQ multiplex PCR; TCRdb stores just in-frame clones and leaves some out. The sample holds 55,000 to 75,000 clones; roughly 91% are singletons and the top ten take roughly 8%. The receptor was derived from a human donor with classical Hodgkin lymphoma. Specimen: peripheral blood mononuclear cells (PBMCs), collected at baseline. V usage is TRBV25-1 and J usage is TRBJ2-1; 7 positions agree with TRBD2. CDR3 DNA sequence: TGTGCCAGCAGTGAACAATGGACTAGTGAGCAGTTCTTC. Its protein is CASSEQWTSEQFF.